Listed below are T cell receptor beta chains from one sample, sequenced in a study of CD8 T cells in ankylosing spondylitis. One entry per CDR3 protein results from TCRdb running MiXCR on the 5' RACE reads. Among fewer than 400,000 distinct CDR3 sequences listed, approximately 20% were seen once. Material: blood, either unsorted or a sorted T cell fraction (not recorded which). These receptors were taken from a male donor with ankylosing spondylitis. CDR3s include the opening cysteine and the closing phenylalanine or tryptophan. The order of the fields is D gene, J gene, V gene, clone size, CDR3 DNA, CDR3 protein. D genes are given only for firm matches. Rows may omit the clone size; those that give it use once, few, many or a size class.

TRBD1 TRBJ1-3 TRBV5-1 few TGCGCCAGCAGCCCCCGACAGGGCGTAAACACCATATATTTT CASSPRQGVNTIYF
. TRBJ2-7 TRBV7-2 . TGTGCCAGCAGCTCCCCAGGGAAGGACGAGCAGTACTTC CASSSPGKDEQYF
. TRBJ2-7 TRBV12-3/TRBV12-4 few TGTGCCAGCAGTCCCCACCCGTTCTACGAGCAGTACTTC CASSPHPFYEQYF
TRBD1 TRBJ2-1 TRBV19 . TGTGCCAGTAGTCACCGACCCGGGACAGGGGACGATGAGCAGTTCTTC CASSHRPGTGDDEQFF
. TRBJ2-7 TRBV20-1 . TGCAGTGCGATGGAAAGGAGGATCTCCTACGAGCAGTACTTC CSAMERRISYEQYF
. TRBJ2-2 TRBV6-1 few TGTGCCAGCAGTGTGGAAGGGACCGGGGAGCTGTTTTTT CASSVEGTGELFF
. TRBJ1-5 TRBV6-5 few TGTGCCAGCAGTTACTCGACCGGGACTGGAAGCAATCAGCCCCAGCATTTT CASSYSTGTGSNQPQHF
. TRBJ2-7 TRBV6-2/TRBV6-3 . TGTGCCAGCAGTTACTCGACTAGTTCAGCCTACGAGCAGTACTTC CASSYSTSSAYEQYF
. TRBJ2-7 TRBV20-1 . TGCAGTGCCCAGGGTGAGGGTACCTACGAGCAGTACTTC CSAQGEGTYEQYF
. TRBJ2-1 TRBV20-1 few TGCAGTGCGATGGAGCGTCCGGGGGGCCCCCGCCCGTTCTCCTACAATGAGCAGTTCTTC CSAMERPGGPRPFSYNEQFF